A selection of T cell receptor beta chains follows, all from one sample in a study of coeliac disease. TCRdb's table, derived via immunoSEQ multiplex PCR, lists solely in-frame clones and lacks some. The data contain roughly 4,200 clones, more than 60% of them singletons. Sequencing was performed on intraepithelial lymphocytes from the gut. The receptors stem from a woman aged 18-35 years with active celiac disease. Each CDR3 is given with its conserved first and last residue. A D gene is named only where the DNA matches it firmly. Not every row has a clone size; where given, it reads once, few, many or a size class.

D | size | J | V | CDR3 | DNA
. | . | TRBJ1-1 | TRBV7-9 | CASSFIRKRDTEAFF | TGTGCCAGCAGCTTCATCAGGAAGAGGGACACTGAAGCTTTCTTT
TRBD2 | . | TRBJ2-5 | TRBV6-1 | CASSEVVGEGETQYF | TGTGCCAGCAGTGAAGTCGTAGGGGAGGGTGAGACCCAGTACTTC
TRBD2 | large | TRBJ2-7 | TRBV19 | CASSILAGGTYEQYF | TGTGCCAGTAGTATACTAGCGGGAGGTACCTACGAGCAGTACTTC
. | . | TRBJ2-1 | TRBV11-2 | CASSYETGRGVGSYNEQFF | TGTGCCAGCAGCTACGAGACTGGTAGGGGTGTCGGGTCCTACAATGAGCAGTTCTTC
TRBD1 | . | TRBJ2-7 | TRBV2 | CASTRQGIDEQYF | TGTGCCAGCACCAGACAGGGAATCGACGAGCAGTACTTC
. | few | TRBJ1-4 | TRBV6-4 | CASSDLAGQNEKLFF | TGTGCCAGCAGCGACCTCGCAGGGCAGAATGAAAAACTGTTTTTT
. | few | TRBJ1-2 | TRBV30 | CAWSVIAGDGYTF | TGTGCCTGGAGTGTAATAGCAGGGGATGGCTACACCTTC
. | . | TRBJ1-3 | TRBV6-5 | CASSLLASGNTIYF | TGTGCCAGCAGTTTGTTGGCCTCTGGAAACACCATATATTTT
TRBD1 | few | TRBJ2-7 | TRBV13 | CASSLYGTGLYEQYF | TGTGCCAGCAGCTTATATGGGACAGGGCTTTACGAGCAGTACTTC
. | . | TRBJ2-3 | TRBV13 | CASSSMADTQYF | TGTGCCAGCAGCTCTATGGCAGATACGCAGTATTTT
. | . | TRBJ2-5 | TRBV30 | CAWSVRGETQYF | TGTGCCTGGAGTGTACGAGGCGAGACCCAGTACTTC
TRBD2 | . | TRBJ2-3 | TRBV28 | CASSGTSGRAEVGTDTQYF | TGTGCCAGCAGTGGGACTAGCGGGAGGGCCGAGGTTGGTACAGATACGCAGTATTTT
TRBD1 | . | TRBJ1-4 | TRBV4-2 | CASSQEGQGAELFF | TGTGCCAGCAGCCAAGAGGGACAGGGCGCGGAACTGTTTTTT
. | few | TRBJ2-3 | TRBV12-5 | CASGLASQVDTDTQYF | TGTGCTAGTGGTTTGGCCAGCCAGGTCGACACAGATACGCAGTATTTT
. | once | TRBJ2-1 | TRBV19 | CASRLQGFGHNEQFF | TGTGCCAGTAGGTTACAGGGATTTGGGCACAATGAGCAGTTCTTC
. | . | TRBJ1-2 | TRBV28 | CASRSGVFGYTF | TGTGCCAGCAGGTCAGGGGTTTTTGGCTACACCTTC
TRBD1 | . | TRBJ2-5 | TRBV7-2 | CASSLLGQQETQYF | TGTGCCAGCAGCTTGCTGGGACAGCAAGAGACCCAGTACTTC
TRBD1 | . | TRBJ2-5 | TRBV23-1 | CASSQGDSGQGNEETQYF | TGCGCCAGCAGTCAAGGTGATTCTGGACAGGGTAACGAAGAGACCCAGTACTTC
TRBD1 | few | TRBJ1-1 | TRBV6-5 | CASAGQGALGAFF | TGTGCCAGCGCTGGACAGGGGGCACTTGGAGCTTTCTTT
TRBD1 | . | TRBJ2-7 | TRBV11-1 | CASSTGVEQYF | TGTGCCAGCAGTACAGGGGTGGAGCAGTACTTC
. | . | TRBJ1-5 | TRBV28 | CASSLWQGSNQPQHF | TGTGCCAGCAGTTTATGGCAGGGGAGCAATCAGCCCCAGCATTTT
. | . | TRBJ1-2 | TRBV6-1 | CASSLHRNYGYTF | TGTGCCAGCAGCCTTCACAGGAACTATGGCTACACCTTC
. | . | TRBJ2-5 | TRBV6-1 | CASSVREGSGLDRETQYF | TGTGCCAGCAGTGTAAGGGAAGGCTCGGGACTTGATAGGGAGACCCAGTACTTC
. | few | TRBJ1-4 | TRBV6-6 | CASRRGSGQDEKLFF | TGTGCCAGCAGACGTGGCTCAGGGCAGGATGAAAAACTGTTTTTT
. | . | TRBJ2-3 | TRBV11-3 | CASSTQLSTDTQYF | TGTGCCAGCAGCACCCAACTATCCACAGATACGCAGTATTTT
. | . | TRBJ2-7 | TRBV21-1 | CASSKETRNRDYEQYF | TGTGCCAGCAGCAAAGAGACCAGGAACAGGGACTACGAGCAGTACTTC
TRBD1 | . | TRBJ2-7 | TRBV29-1 | CSAEGDRGYEQYF | TGCAGCGCCGAAGGGGACAGGGGCTACGAGCAGTACTTC
TRBD2 | . | TRBJ2-1 | TRBV5-1 | CASRSGLAGGLIFTEQFF | TGCGCCAGCAGATCGGGACTAGCGGGGGGGCTGATATTCACCGAGCAGTTCTTC
TRBD2 | . | TRBJ2-1 | TRBV9 | CASSGAAGREQFF | TGTGCCAGCAGCGGGGCAGCGGGGAGGGAGCAGTTCTTC
. | . | TRBJ1-1 | TRBV6-6 | CASSSGQGFTEAFF | TGTGCCAGCTCCTCCGGGCAGGGGTTCACTGAAGCTTTCTTT
. | once | TRBJ1-1 | TRBV4-1 | CASSRDMNTEAFF | TGCGCCAGCAGCCGAGACATGAACACTGAAGCTTTCTTT
. | . | TRBJ1-6 | TRBV2 | CASSAEQGGESPLHF | TGTGCCAGCAGTGCCGAACAGGGTGGAGAATCACCCCTCCACTTT
. | . | TRBJ2-1 | TRBV21-1 | CASSPRASGRAEYNEQFF | TGTGCCAGCAGCCCAAGGGCTAGCGGGAGGGCCGAATACAATGAGCAGTTCTTC
TRBD2 | . | TRBJ2-1 | TRBV10-3 | CAIQDGTSGREEQFF | TGTGCCATCCAGGACGGGACTAGCGGGAGAGAGGAGCAGTTCTTC
TRBD2 | few | TRBJ2-1 | TRBV27 | CASSPNGGGVNEQFF | TGTGCCAGCAGTCCTAACGGCGGGGGGGTCAATGAGCAGTTCTTC
TRBD2 | . | TRBJ2-1 | TRBV7-2 | CASSLNGGADEQFF | TGTGCCAGCAGCTTAAACGGGGGGGCCGATGAGCAGTTCTTC
TRBD2 | . | TRBJ2-3 | TRBV19 | CASSRTSGNTDTQYF | TGTGCCAGTAGTCGGACTAGCGGCAACACAGATACGCAGTATTTT
. | . | TRBJ2-1 | TRBV5-1 | CASELSNEQFF | TGCGCCAGCGAGTTAAGCAATGAGCAGTTCTTC
. | . | TRBJ1-3 | TRBV5-1 | CASSPGLGYSTIYF | TGCGCCAGCAGCCCAGGACTGGGGTATAGCACCATATATTTT
TRBD1 | . | TRBJ1-1 | TRBV6-5 | CASSGPGTATEAFF | TGTGCCAGCAGTGGGCCCGGGACAGCCACTGAAGCTTTCTTT
TRBD2 | . | TRBJ2-3 | TRBV2 | CASSSTSGGPHTQYF | TGTGCCAGCAGTTCGACTAGCGGGGGTCCTCATACGCAGTATTTT
TRBD1 | once | TRBJ1-2 | TRBV29-1 | CSVDTGGSYGYTF | TGCAGCGTTGACACAGGGGGTAGCTATGGCTACACCTTC
TRBD1 | . | TRBJ1-6 | TRBV5-6 | CASSLLDRDNSPLHF | TGTGCCAGCAGCTTACTAGACAGGGACAATTCACCCCTCCACTTT
. | . | TRBJ1-1 | TRBV4-1 | CASSQITGNTEAFF | TGCGCCAGCAGCCAAATAACGGGGAACACTGAAGCTTTCTTT
TRBD1 | . | TRBJ1-4 | TRBV28 | CASSRDRGSANEKLFF | TGTGCCAGCAGTCGGGACAGGGGTAGTGCTAATGAAAAACTGTTTTTT
TRBD1 | . | TRBJ1-5 | TRBV6-6 | CASTPDRGSGQPQHF | TGTGCCAGCACTCCGGACAGGGGCTCCGGGCAGCCCCAGCATTTT